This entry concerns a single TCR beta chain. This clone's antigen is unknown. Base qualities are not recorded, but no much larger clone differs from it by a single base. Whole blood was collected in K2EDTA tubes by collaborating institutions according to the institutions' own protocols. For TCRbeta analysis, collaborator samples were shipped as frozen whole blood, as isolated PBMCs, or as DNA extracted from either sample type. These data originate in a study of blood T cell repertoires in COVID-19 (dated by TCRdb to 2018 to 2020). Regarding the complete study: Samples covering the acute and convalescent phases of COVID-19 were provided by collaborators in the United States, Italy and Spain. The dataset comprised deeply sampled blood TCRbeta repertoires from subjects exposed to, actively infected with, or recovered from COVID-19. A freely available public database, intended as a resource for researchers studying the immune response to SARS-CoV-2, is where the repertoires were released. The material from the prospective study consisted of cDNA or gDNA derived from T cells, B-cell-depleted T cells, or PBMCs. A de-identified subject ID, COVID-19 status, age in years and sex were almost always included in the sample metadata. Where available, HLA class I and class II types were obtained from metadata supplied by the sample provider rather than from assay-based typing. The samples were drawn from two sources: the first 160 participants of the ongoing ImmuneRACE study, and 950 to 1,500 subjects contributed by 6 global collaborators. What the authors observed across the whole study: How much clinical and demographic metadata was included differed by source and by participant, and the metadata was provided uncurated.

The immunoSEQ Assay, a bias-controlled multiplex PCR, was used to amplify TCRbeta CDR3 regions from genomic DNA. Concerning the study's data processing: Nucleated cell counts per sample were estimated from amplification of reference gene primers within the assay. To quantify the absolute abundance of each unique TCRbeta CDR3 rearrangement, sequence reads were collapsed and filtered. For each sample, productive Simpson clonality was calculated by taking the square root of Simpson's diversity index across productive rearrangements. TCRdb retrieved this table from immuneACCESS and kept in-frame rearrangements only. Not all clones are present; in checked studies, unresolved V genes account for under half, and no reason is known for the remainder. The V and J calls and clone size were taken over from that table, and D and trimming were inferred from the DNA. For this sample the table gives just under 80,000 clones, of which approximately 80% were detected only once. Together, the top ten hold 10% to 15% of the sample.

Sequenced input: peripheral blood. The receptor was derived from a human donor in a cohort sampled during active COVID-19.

Read as DNA, the sequence is TGTGCCAGCAGCTTGGGTGGGGGGGTAGAGACCCAGTACTTC. The translation is CASSLGGGVETQYF. The rearranged chain carries TRBV5-6 and TRBJ2-5, and 7 junction bases match TRBD2. There are 14 amino acids in the CDR3, from cysteine to phenylalanine inclusive. Solely the CDR3 DNA is kept, with 42 bases framed from the first base. V trim: 0 bases; J trim: 4 bases; unmatched bases: 3. The germline V gene encodes CDR1 SGHDT and CDR2 YYEEEE.